This TCR beta chain was profiled in a study of identical twins. Whole-study findings and limits: The same donors were not followed; conclusions instead depended on cross-sectional statistical analysis.

With regard to this clonotype: Its antigen remains unknown.

MiXCR was run by TCRdb on the 5' RACE reads, yielding one entry per CDR3 protein. Here the sample spans about 890,000 distinct CDR3 sequences, 9% to 15% being singletons. A further study also used this sample, focusing on yellow fever vaccine responses in identical twins.

Sequencing was performed on PBMCs. The source of this sequence is a woman younger than 35 in good health.

The CDR3 nucleotides read TGTGCCAGCAGGAAGGGACTAGCGGCATCCTGGGAGCAGTACTTC. Amino acids: CASRKGLAASWEQYF. The genes are TRBV28 and TRBJ2-7; TRBD2 agrees at 11 bases. Trimming cost V 6 bases and J 7 bases; bases outside gene matches: 11. The germline V gene has CDR1 MDHEN and CDR2 SYDVKM. The CDR3 has 15 residues.